At least ten counts were recorded for the clone carrying this TCR beta chain. Its antigen is unidentified. The data originate from a study of T cells in Graves' hyperthyroidism and ophthalmopathy. Across the whole study: Peripheral blood was secured at the point of initial diagnosis, before any treatment. Study conclusions and caveats: The model foresaw ophthalmopathy a median around 6 months prior to onset.

Uncontrolled infections, other autoimmune diseases, pregnancy or lactation led to exclusion of patients. Each diagnosis was grounded in clinical symptoms, serum thyroxine and TRAb, thyroid ultrasound, and orbital computed tomography. The CDR3 is 17 residues long. Trimming at V came to 4 bases and at J to 2 bases, leaving 8 bases not matched to a gene. In germline, CDR1 is SGHAT, CDR2 FQNNGV. There were TCR beta CDR3 regions amplified from RNA transcripts. With the HTBI primer set, the TCR CDR3 went through a first round of RT-PCR. TCRdb used MiXCR to reprocess the multiplex PCR reads, holding one entry per CDR3 protein. The sample includes fewer than 750,000 distinct CDR3 sequences, roughly 14% of them seen just once.

The rearrangement uses TRBV11-2 and TRBJ2-7; 13 nucleotides match TRBD2. The sequencing input was blood. This TCR came from a woman between 40 and 55 years old with Graves' ophthalmopathy. The chain's CDR3 is CASSSGLAGVQAYEQYF. The CDR3, as DNA: TGTGCCAGCAGCTCAGGACTAGCGGGAGTTCAGGCCTACGAGCAGTACTTC.